Following are 25 T cell receptor beta chains from one sample sequenced in a study of OX40 agonist ivuxolimab in advanced cancers. The library relied on the immunoSEQ multiplex PCR assay. TCRdb stores this immuneACCESS table with in-frame sequences only. Part of the clones is absent; in the studies checked, under half of the shortfall reflects unresolved V genes, and no reason is known for the rest. Recorded for this sample are some 39,000 clones; over 75% of them occurred a single time. Of the sample, over 2.5% is held by the ten largest clones. Source: CD4+ or CD8+ T cells sorted from blood, taken in a trial of the OX40 agonist ivuxolimab. Receptor source: an adult with an advanced solid tumor such as melanoma, head and neck, liver or kidney cancer.

The genes are TRBV5-5 and TRBJ2-3; D perhaps matches TRBD1 (7 bases). The CDR3 runs 14 residues. V gave up 3 bases and J gave up 3 bases, with 11 bases separating them. Germline assignment: CDR1 SGHKS and CDR2 YYEKEE (reference sequence). For the CDR3, the DNA is TGTGCCAGCAGCTATCAGGGGGGAACAGATACGCAGTATTTT. Translating it yields CASSYQGGTDTQYF.

In its sample, this clone was seen once. The V call is TRBV9, the J call TRBJ1-6; no reliable D call. The V gene's germline CDR1 is SGDLS and CDR2 YYNGEE. The CDR3 is 14 residues long. The V end lost 5 bases, the J end lost 7 bases, and 13 bases lay between the germline ends. CDR3 in DNA: TGTGCCAGCAGTACCCCGACGGGGAATTCACCCCTCCACTTT. Translated, it gives CASSTPTGNSPLHF.

A remark on this clone: A read error may produce the germline difference seen at one junction end. The rearrangement joins TRBV4-1 to TRBJ2-2; 8 positions match TRBD1. Germline V gene data show CDR1 as MGHRA and CDR2 as YSYEKL. The CDR3 has 17 amino acids. CDR3 amino acids: CASGQTRIIRGHGELFF. The CDR3 DNA sequence: TGCGCCAGCGGCCAAACGAGGATTATCAGGGGGCACGGGGAGCTGTTTTTT.

This clone has just a few counts. V usage is TRBV5-4 and J usage is TRBJ2-1, with 7 bases that match TRBD1. With V trimmed by 0 bases and J by 5 bases, 8 bases remained unmatched. Germline assignment: CDR1 SGHNT and CDR2 YYREEE (reference sequence). There are 16 residues in the CDR3. Here the CDR3 reads CASSLAGGQVDNEQFF. DNA for the CDR3: TGTGCCAGCAGCTTGGCCGGAGGACAGGTTGACAATGAGCAGTTCTTC.

The gene calls are TRBV29-1 and TRBJ2-3; 7 bases agree with TRBD2. Germline V gene sequence: CDR1 SQVTM, CDR2 ANQGSEA. This CDR3 contains 15 residues. V gave up 1 base and J gave up 1 base; unmatched junction bases: 5. CDR3 nucleotides: TGCAGCGTTGAAGGGACTAGTATTGGCACAGATACGCAGTATTTT. Its translation is CSVEGTSIGTDTQYF.

The CDR3 DNA reads as TGCAGCGTGGGTCCAGGGGCGGAATATGGCTACACCTTC. It is translated as CSVGPGAEYGYTF. The chain couples TRBV29-1 to TRBJ1-2, with D perhaps TRBD1 (6 bases). Trimming stripped 6 bases from V and 5 bases from J, with 16 bases between. CDR1 is SQVTM and CDR2 is ANQGSEA in the germline V gene. The CDR3 has 13 amino acids.

The chain links TRBV11-2 to TRBJ2-1, with 7 positions matching TRBD2. After removal of 1 base from V and 3 bases from J, the junction contained 3 bases not matched to a gene. This CDR3 region has 15 residues. Germline CDR1 reads SGHAT; CDR2 reads FQNNGV. DNA of the CDR3: TGTGCCAGCAGCTTAGCTGGGGACTACTACAATGAGCAGTTCTTC. This translates into CASSLAGDYYNEQFF.

The V call is TRBV14, the J call TRBJ2-2; perhaps TRBD2 as D (6 bases). Germline CDR1 is SGHDN and CDR2 is FVKESK. CDR3 size: 15 residues. V was shortened by 4 bases and J by 3 bases, with 12 bases between the two germline ends. This CDR3 is CASSRIGGYTGELFF. The CDR3 nucleotides are TGTGCCAGCAGCCGCATAGGAGGGTACACCGGGGAGCTGTTTTTT.

V gene TRBV25-1 combines with J gene TRBJ1-1, with a weak D call TRBD1 (5 bases). CDR3 length equals 15 residues. The V gene lost 3 bases and the J gene lost 2 bases, with 13 bases spanning the gap. The V gene's germline CDR1 is MGHDK and CDR2 SYGVNS. CDR3: CASSDPRAANTEAFF. CDR3 nucleotide sequence: TGTGCCAGCAGTGACCCCAGGGCAGCAAACACTGAAGCTTTCTTT.

The count of this clone is one. This sequence joins TRBV9 and TRBJ1-3, with a tentative D call TRBD1 (5 bases). Germline CDR1 SGDLS, CDR2 YYNGEE. Trimming stripped 0 bases from V and 3 bases from J, with 13 bases between. CDR3 size: 16 residues. The chain's CDR3 is CASSVGGRLNGNTIYF. In DNA form, the CDR3 reads TGTGCCAGCAGCGTAGGGGGACGGCTTAATGGAAACACCATATATTTT.

The chain links TRBV11-2 to TRBJ1-5; TRBD1 might be the D (5 bases). Germline CDR1 SGHAT, CDR2 FQNNGV. This CDR3 spans 14 amino acids. V was pared by 0 bases and J by 6 bases, with 9 bases between. This CDR3 reads CASSLDRVGQPQHF. For the CDR3, the DNA is TGTGCCAGCAGCTTAGACAGGGTCGGTCAGCCCCAGCATTTT.

The genes are TRBV6-5 and TRBJ2-7; 12 bases agree with TRBD2. The CDR3 runs 15 residues. V was pared by 5 bases and J by 3 bases, with 5 bases of the junction left unmatched. The germline gives CDR1 MNHEY, CDR2 SVGAGI. CDR3 DNA: TGTGCCAGCAGTAAAGGACTAGCGGGGAACTACGAGCAGTACTTC. Amino acids: CASSKGLAGNYEQYF.

This chain connects TRBV10-3 to TRBJ2-1, with D perhaps TRBD2 (5 bases). The V end lost 3 bases, the J end lost 5 bases, and 11 bases lay between the germline ends. This CDR3 comprises 14 residues. CDR1 and CDR2 from the germline V gene are ENHRY and SYGVKD. CDR3 protein: CAISDFSGDNEQFF. For the CDR3, the DNA is TGTGCCATCAGTGACTTCAGCGGAGACAATGAGCAGTTCTTC.

The chain couples TRBV12-5 to TRBJ2-1, with 7 bases identical to TRBD2. This CDR3 has 16 amino acids. With 0 bases clipped from V and 5 bases from J, the junction kept 7 bases outside the gene matches. In germline, CDR1 is LGHNT, CDR2 FRNRAP. CDR3 sequence reads: CASGLVIGGRDNEQFF. The CDR3 DNA sequence: TGTGCTAGTGGTTTGGTAATTGGAGGGAGGGACAATGAGCAGTTCTTC.

This chain joins TRBV5-1 and TRBJ1-4; TRBD1 might be the D (6 bases). V dropped 0 bases and J dropped 8 bases, with 11 bases sitting between them. Germline CDR1 and CDR2: SGHRS and YFSETQ. The CDR3 has 14 amino acids. The CDR3 is CASSLAGVDEKLFF. For the CDR3, the DNA is TGCGCCAGCAGCTTGGCAGGGGTAGACGAAAAACTGTTTTTT.

The chain recombines TRBV6-5 with TRBJ2-3; 10 bases agree with TRBD2. V dropped 6 bases and J dropped 1; count of bases not matched to a gene: 4. Germline CDR1 MNHEY, CDR2 SVGAGI. This CDR3 spans 15 amino acids. The CDR3 loop reads CASRRTSGRTDTQYF. The DNA for the CDR3 is TGTGCCAGCAGGCGGACTAGCGGCCGCACAGATACGCAGTATTTT.

The J gene is TRBJ1-4, the V gene TRBV2; 7 nucleotides match TRBD1. The CDR3 has 14 residues. Trimming removed 4 bases from V and 7 bases from J; junction bases left unmatched: 6. Germline CDR1 is SNHLY and CDR2 is FYNNEI. CDR3 protein: CASSGQGRGEKLFF. In nucleotides, the CDR3 is TGTGCCAGCAGTGGACAGGGCAGGGGTGAAAAACTGTTTTTT.

The chain has TRBV27 and TRBJ2-1; 8 nucleotides line up with TRBD2. The CDR3 is made up of 17 amino acids. In germline, CDR1 is MNHEY, CDR2 SMNVEV (reference sequence). Trimming took 2 bases from V and 10 from J; bases not matched to a gene: 16. CDR3 in amino acids: CASSLPLLAAPFVEQFF. CDR3 bases: TGTGCCAGCAGTTTACCATTACTAGCGGCCCCCTTTGTGGAGCAGTTCTTC.

CDR3 sequence reads: CAISERASSYNEQFF. CDR3 sequence (DNA): TGTGCCATCAGTGAGCGGGCGAGCTCCTACAATGAGCAGTTCTTC. The J gene is TRBJ2-1, the V gene TRBV10-3; D is unresolved. The V end was cut by 2 bases, the J end by 0 bases, with 8 bases between. Germline V gene sequence: CDR1 ENHRY, CDR2 SYGVKD. CDR3 length: 15 residues.

The chain is built from TRBV2 and TRBJ1-2, with D hard to call. CDR1 is SNHLY, CDR2 FYNNEI, per germline. The CDR3 length is 11 residues. The V and J ends lost 5 bases and 4 bases respectively, with 5 bases between them. The CDR3 sequence is CASSTLYGYTF. The CDR3 DNA follows: TGTGCCAGCAGTACCCTCTATGGCTACACCTTC.

CDR3 amino acids: CASSDTSGRAGDTQYF. Written as DNA, the CDR3 is TGTGCCAGCAGTGACACTAGCGGGAGGGCCGGAGATACGCAGTATTTT. J is TRBJ2-3 and V is TRBV6-1, with 13 bases aligning to TRBD2. Germline CDR1 MNHNS, CDR2 SASEGT. There are 16 residues in the CDR3. The ends lost 3 bases at V and 5 bases at J; junction bases unmatched: 5.

The genes are TRBV18 and TRBJ2-6; 8 positions agree with TRBD1. Germline values: CDR1 KGHSH, CDR2 LQKENI. This CDR3 comprises 15 residues. J was trimmed by 3 bases and V by 6 bases; bases with no gene match: 4. This CDR3 reads CASSLQGVGANVLTF. Written as DNA, the CDR3 is TGTGCCAGCTCCCTACAGGGGGTTGGGGCCAACGTCCTGACTTTC.

A few counts support this clone. This chain connects TRBV6-1 to TRBJ2-1; D uncertain. CDR1 is MNHNS and CDR2 is SASEGT in the germline V gene. The CDR3 is 13 amino acids. Trimming took off 4 bases at V and 7 bases at J, with 11 bases between the two ends. DNA of the CDR3: TGTGCCAGCAGTGTCCAAAACCTAAATGAGCAGTTCTTC. It yields the protein CASSVQNLNEQFF.

CDR3 nucleotides: TGTGCCAGCTCACCAGGGATCACAGATACGCAGTATTTT. Translating it yields CASSPGITDTQYF. The V call is TRBV18, the J call TRBJ2-3, with D hard to call. The CDR3 loop spans 13 amino acids. CDR1 and CDR2 from the germline V gene are KGHSH and LQKENI. Between the trimmed V and J ends, which lost 2 bases and 2 bases, there was a span of 5 bases. Complete variable domain (other parts from reference TRBV18 and TRBJ2-3): NAGVMQNPRHLVRRRGQEARLRCSPMKGHSHVYWYRQLPEEGLKFMVYLQKENIIDESGMPKERFSAEFPKEGPSILRIQQVVRGDSAAYFCASSPGITDTQYFGPGTRLTVL.

This clone came up once. The chain carries TRBV7-6 and TRBJ2-5, with 15 positions matching TRBD2. The V segment lost 3 bases and the J segment 5 bases; nucleotides outside the gene matches: 7. CDR3 length: 17 amino acids. Per germline, CDR1 SGHVS and CDR2 FNYEAQ. DNA for the CDR3: TGTGCCAGCAGCTTCAAGTGGACTAGCGGGAGGGGTGAGACCCAGTACTTC. It encodes CASSFKWTSGRGETQYF.